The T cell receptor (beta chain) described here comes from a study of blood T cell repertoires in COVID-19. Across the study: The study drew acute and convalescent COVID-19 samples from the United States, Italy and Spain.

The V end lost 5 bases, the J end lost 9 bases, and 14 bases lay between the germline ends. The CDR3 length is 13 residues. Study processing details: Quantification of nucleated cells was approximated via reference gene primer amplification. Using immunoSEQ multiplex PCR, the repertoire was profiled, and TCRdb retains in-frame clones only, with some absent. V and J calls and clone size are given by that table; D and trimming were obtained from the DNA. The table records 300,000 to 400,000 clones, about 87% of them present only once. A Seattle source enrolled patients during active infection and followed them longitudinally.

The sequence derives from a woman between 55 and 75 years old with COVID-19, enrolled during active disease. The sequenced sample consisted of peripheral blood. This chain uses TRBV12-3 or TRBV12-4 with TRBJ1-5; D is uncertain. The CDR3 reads CASSPGRLGPQHF. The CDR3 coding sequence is TGTGCCAGCAGTCCCGGGAGGTTAGGGCCCCAGCATTTT.